This T cell receptor beta chain appears in the sequencing data of a study of blood T cell repertoires in COVID-19. Profiled with immunoSEQ multiplex PCR; TCRdb holds only in-frame clones, not every one. The sample carries 53,000 or so clones, 70% to 80% recorded once. V lost 4 bases to trimming and J lost 2 bases; unmatched junction nucleotides: 6. The CDR3 spans 16 residues. Looked up from germline, CDR1 is MGHRA and CDR2 is YSYEKL. The chain combines TRBV4-1 with TRBJ2-2; 8 bases fit TRBD1. The TCR was taken from a man aged 55 to 70 with acute or convalescent COVID-19. Sequencing used peripheral blood. CDR3 bases: TGCGCCAGCAGCCCATTAACAGGGGGTAACACCGGGGAGCTGTTTTTT. It yields the protein CASSPLTGGNTGELFF.